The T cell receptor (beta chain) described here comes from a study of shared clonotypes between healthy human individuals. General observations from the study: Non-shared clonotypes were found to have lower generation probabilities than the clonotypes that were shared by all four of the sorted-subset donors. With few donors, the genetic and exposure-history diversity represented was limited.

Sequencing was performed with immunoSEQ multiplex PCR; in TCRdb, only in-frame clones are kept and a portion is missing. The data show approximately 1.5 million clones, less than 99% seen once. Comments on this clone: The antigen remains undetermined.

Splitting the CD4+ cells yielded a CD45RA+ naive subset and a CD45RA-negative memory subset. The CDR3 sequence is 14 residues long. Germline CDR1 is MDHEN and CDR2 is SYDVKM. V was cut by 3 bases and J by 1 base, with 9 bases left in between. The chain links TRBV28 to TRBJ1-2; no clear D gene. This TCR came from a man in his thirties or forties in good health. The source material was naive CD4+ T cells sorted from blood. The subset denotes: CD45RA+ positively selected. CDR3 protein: CASSLAGINYGYTF. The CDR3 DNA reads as TGTGCCAGCAGTTTGGCCGGGATTAACTATGGCTACACCTTC.